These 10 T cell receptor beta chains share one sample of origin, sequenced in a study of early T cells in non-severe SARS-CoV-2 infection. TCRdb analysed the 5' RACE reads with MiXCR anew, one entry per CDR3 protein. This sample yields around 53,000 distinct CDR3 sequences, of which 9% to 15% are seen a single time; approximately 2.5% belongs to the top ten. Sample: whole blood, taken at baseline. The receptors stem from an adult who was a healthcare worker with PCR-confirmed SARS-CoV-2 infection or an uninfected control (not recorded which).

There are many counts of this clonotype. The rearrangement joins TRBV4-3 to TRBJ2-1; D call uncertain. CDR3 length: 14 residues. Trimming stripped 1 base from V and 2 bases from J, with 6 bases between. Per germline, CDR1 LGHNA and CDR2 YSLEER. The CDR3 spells CASSQAETYNEQFF. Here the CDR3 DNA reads TGCGCCAGCAGCCAAGCCGAGACCTACAATGAGCAGTTCTTC.

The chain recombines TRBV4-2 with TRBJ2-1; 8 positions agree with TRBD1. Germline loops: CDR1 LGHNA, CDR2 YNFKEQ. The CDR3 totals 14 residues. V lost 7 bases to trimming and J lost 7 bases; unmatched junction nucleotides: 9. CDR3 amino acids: CASTQDRVGNEQFF. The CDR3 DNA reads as TGTGCCAGCACCCAGGACAGGGTTGGAAATGAGCAGTTCTTC.

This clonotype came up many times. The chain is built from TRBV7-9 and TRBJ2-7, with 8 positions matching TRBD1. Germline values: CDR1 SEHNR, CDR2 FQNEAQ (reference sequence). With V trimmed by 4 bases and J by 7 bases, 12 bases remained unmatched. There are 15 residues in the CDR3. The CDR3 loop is CASSSGRGQAEEQYF. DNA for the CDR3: TGTGCCAGCAGCTCAGGAAGGGGACAGGCCGAGGAGCAGTACTTC.

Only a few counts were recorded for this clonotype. CDR3 in DNA: TGTGCCAGCAGCCAGCAGGGACAGTCCTACGAGCAGTACTTC. Translated, it gives CASSQQGQSYEQYF. This chain uses TRBV4-2 with TRBJ2-7; 7 bases agree with TRBD1. Germline V gene sequence: CDR1 LGHNA, CDR2 YNFKEQ. This CDR3 is 14 amino acids long. J was trimmed by 1 base and V by 3 bases; bases with no gene match: 3.

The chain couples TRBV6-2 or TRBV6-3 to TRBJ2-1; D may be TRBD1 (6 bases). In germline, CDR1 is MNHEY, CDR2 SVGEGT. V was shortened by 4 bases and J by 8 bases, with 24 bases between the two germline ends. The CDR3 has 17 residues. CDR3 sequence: CASSSHRDKSLGDEQFF. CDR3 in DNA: TGTGCCAGCAGTTCCCACCGGGACAAAAGCCTGGGGGATGAGCAGTTCTTC.

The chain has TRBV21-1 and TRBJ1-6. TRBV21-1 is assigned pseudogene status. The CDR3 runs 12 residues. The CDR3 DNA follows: TGTGCCAGCAGCAAATTTGGTTCACCCCTCCACTTT. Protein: CASSKFGSPLHF.

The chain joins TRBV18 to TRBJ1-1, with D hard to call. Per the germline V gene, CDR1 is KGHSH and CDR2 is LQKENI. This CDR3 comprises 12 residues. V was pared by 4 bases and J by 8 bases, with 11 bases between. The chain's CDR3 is CASSRPRREAFF. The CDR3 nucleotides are TGTGCCAGCTCACGGCCAAGAAGGGAAGCTTTCTTT.

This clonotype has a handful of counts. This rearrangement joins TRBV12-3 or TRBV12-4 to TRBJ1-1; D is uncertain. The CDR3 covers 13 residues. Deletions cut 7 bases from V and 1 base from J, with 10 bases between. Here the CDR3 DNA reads TGTGCCAGCATGTTTCGGGAGAACACTGAAGCTTTCTTT. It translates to CASMFRENTEAFF.

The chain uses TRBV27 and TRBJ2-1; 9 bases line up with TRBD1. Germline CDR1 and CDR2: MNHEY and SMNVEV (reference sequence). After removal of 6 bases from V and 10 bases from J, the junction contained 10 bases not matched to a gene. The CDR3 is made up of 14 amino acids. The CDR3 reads CASSRPGTGKEQFF. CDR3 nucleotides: TGTGCCAGCAGCCGACCCGGGACAGGGAAAGAGCAGTTCTTC.

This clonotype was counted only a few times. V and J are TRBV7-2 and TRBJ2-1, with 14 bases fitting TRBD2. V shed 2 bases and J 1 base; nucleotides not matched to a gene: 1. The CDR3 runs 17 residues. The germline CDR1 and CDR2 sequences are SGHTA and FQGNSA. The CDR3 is CASSLRLAGGSYNEQFF. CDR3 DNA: TGTGCCAGCAGCTTACGACTAGCGGGAGGGTCCTACAATGAGCAGTTCTTC.